The sequence of this T cell receptor (beta chain) was determined in a study of human T cells and chemical hapten exposure. The time point here: patch test 2, 6 weeks after DPC sensitization. The sample's treatment: therapeutic diphenylcyclopropenone sensitization with weekly scalp DPC. In TCRdb, the RACE reads were re-called with MiXCR into one record per CDR3 protein. The sample yields 110,000 to 150,000 distinct CDR3 sequences, 12% seen once. This clonotype was counted ten times or more. The receptor was derived from a woman aged 50 to 60 with alopecia areata. Some clones in this sample may be carry-over from other donors' samples. The sample in question was whole blood, obtained in connection with sensitization to the hapten diphenylcyclopropenone (DPC).

The CDR3 reads CASSRDGSSYNEQFF. CDR3 nucleotides: TGCGCCAGCAGCAGGGACGGGAGCTCCTACAATGAGCAGTTCTTC. The V gene is TRBV5-1, the J gene TRBJ2-1; maybe TRBD2 (6 bases). The length of the CDR3 is 15 residues. Germline V CDR1 and CDR2: SGHRS, YFSETQ. Between the trimmed V and J ends, which lost 4 bases and 0 bases, there was a span of 11 bases.